This T cell receptor beta chain derives from a study of T cell responses to AZD1222 COVID-19 vaccine. Study-wide points: Dominant CD4 TCR responses targeted spike regions 160-218 and 743-854. AZD1222 recipients seropositive at baseline numbered only 5 to 7.

In this sample, this clone turned up many times. As yet, its antigen is unknown. Data came from immunoSEQ multiplex PCR; TCRdb stores just in-frame clones and leaves some out. In the table there are 65,000 to 70,000 clones, around four fifths of which are singletons. The V gene end was trimmed by 4 bases and the J gene end by 9 bases; junction bases not matched to a gene: 19. The CDR3 is 19 amino acids. Germline CDR1 is SEHNR and CDR2 is FQNEAQ (reference sequence). The chain combines TRBV7-9 with TRBJ2-1, with 12 positions matching TRBD2. Sequencing was performed on peripheral blood, taken on day 0 of AZD1222 vaccination. This receptor was identified in an adult in good health. The CDR3 loop is CASSSGTSGPPELRTEQFF. The CDR3 bases are TGTGCCAGCAGCTCCGGGACTAGCGGGCCGCCGGAGCTTAGGACTGAGCAGTTCTTC. The full variable domain, completed using reference TRBV7-9 and TRBJ2-1, is DTGVSQNPRHKITKRGQNVTFRCDPISEHNRLYWYRQTLGQGPEFLTYFQNEAQLEKSRLLSDRFSAERPKGSFSTLEIQRTEQGDSAMYLCASSSGTSGPPELRTEQFFGPGTRLTVL.